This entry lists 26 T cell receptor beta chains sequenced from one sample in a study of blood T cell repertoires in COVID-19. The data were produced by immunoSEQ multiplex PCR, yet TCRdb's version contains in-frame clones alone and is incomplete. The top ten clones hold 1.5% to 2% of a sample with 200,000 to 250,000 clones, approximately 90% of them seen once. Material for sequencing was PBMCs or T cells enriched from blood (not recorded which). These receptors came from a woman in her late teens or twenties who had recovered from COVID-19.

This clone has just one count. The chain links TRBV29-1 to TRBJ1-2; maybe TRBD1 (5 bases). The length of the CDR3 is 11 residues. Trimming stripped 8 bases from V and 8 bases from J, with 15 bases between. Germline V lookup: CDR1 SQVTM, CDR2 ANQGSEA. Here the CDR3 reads CSTRGGEGYTF. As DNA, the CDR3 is TGCAGCACGCGAGGAGGGGAGGGCTACACCTTC.

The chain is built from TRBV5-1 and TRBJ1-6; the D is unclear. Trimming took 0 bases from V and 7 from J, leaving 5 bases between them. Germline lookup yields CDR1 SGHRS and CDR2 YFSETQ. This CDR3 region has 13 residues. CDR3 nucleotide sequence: TGCGCCAGCAGCTTGGCCTTCAATTCACCCCTCCACTTT. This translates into CASSLAFNSPLHF.

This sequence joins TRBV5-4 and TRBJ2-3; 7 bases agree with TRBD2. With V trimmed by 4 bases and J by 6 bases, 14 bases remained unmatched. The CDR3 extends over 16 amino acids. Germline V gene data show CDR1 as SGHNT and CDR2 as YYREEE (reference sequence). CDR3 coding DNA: TGTGCCAGCAGCCTCCCTATACGCGGGAGAGCGGATACGCAGTATTTT. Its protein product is CASSLPIRGRADTQYF. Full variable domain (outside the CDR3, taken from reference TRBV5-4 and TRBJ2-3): ETGVTQSPTHLIKTRGQQVTLRCSSQSGHNTVSWYQQALGQGPQFIFQYYREEENGRGNFPPRFSGLQFPNYSSELNVNALELDDSALYLCASSLPIRGRADTQYFGPGTRLTVL.

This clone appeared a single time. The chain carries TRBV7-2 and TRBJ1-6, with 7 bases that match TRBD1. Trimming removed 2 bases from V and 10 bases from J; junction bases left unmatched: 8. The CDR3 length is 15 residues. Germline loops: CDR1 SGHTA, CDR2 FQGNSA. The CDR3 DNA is TGTGCCAGCAGCTTACAAAGACAGGGTCGGTCACCCCTCCACTTT. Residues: CASSLQRQGRSPLHF.

In DNA, the CDR3 is TGTGCCAGCTCACCAGAACAGGGGGCAAACTATGGCTACACCTTC. Protein sequence: CASSPEQGANYGYTF. This rearrangement joins TRBV18 to TRBJ1-2; 9 bases line up with TRBD1. CDR1 and CDR2 from the germline V gene are KGHSH and LQKENI. The CDR3 contains 15 residues. Germline trimming cut 2 bases from V and 2 bases from J; bases unmatched to any gene: 3.

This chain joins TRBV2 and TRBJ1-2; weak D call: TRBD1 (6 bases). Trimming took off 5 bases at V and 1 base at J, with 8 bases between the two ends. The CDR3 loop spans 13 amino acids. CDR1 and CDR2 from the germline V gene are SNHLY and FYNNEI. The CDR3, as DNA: TGTGCCAGCAGTCAGGACAGTAACTATGGCTACACCTTC. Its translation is CASSQDSNYGYTF.

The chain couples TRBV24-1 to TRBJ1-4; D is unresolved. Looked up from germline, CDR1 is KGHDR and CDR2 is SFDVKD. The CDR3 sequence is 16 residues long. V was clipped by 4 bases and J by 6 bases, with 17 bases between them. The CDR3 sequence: CATSDPSGDRYEKLFF. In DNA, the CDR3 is TGTGCCACCAGTGACCCGTCCGGAGATCGATATGAAAAACTGTTTTTT.

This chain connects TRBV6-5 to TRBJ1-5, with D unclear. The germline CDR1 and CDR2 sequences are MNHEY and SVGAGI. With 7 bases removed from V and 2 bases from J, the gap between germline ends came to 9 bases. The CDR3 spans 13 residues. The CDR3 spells CASNLGGNQPQHF. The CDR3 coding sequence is TGTGCCAGCAACCTGGGAGGCAATCAGCCCCAGCATTTT.

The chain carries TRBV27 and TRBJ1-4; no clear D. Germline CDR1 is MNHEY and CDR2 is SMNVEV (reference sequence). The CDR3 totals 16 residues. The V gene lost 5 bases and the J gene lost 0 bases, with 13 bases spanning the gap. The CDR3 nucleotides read TGTGCCAGCAGTAAAAGAGGCGGGGCAACTAATGAAAAACTGTTTTTT. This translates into CASSKRGGATNEKLFF. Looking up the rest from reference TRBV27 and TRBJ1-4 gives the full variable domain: EAQVTQNPRYLITVTGKKLTVTCSQNMNHEYMSWYRQDPGLGLRQIYYSMNVEVTDKGDVPEGYKVSRKEKRNFPLILESPSPNQTSLYFCASSKRGGATNEKLFFGSGTQLSVL.

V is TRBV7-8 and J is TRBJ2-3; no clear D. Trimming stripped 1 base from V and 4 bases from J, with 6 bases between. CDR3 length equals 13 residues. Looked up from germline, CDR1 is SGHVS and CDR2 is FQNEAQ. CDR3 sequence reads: CASSLGVADTQYF. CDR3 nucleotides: TGTGCCAGCAGCTTAGGAGTGGCAGATACGCAGTATTTT. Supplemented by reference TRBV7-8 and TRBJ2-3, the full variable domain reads GAGVSQSPRYKVAKRGQDVALRCDPISGHVSLFWYQQALGQGPEFLTYFQNEAQLDKSGLPSDRFFAERPEGSVSTLKIQRTQQEDSAVYLCASSLGVADTQYFGPGTRLTVL.

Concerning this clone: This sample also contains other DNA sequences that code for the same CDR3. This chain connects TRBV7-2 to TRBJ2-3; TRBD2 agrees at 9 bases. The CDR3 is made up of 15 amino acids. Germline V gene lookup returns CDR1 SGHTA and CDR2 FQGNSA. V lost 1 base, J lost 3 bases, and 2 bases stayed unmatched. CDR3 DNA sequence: TGTGCCAGCAGCTTAGGTCTAGCGGGGACAGATACGCAGTATTTT. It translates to CASSLGLAGTDTQYF.

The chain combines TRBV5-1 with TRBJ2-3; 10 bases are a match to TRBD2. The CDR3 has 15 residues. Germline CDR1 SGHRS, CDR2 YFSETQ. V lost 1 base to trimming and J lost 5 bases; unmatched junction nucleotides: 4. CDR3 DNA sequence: TGCGCCAGCAGCTTGCAGGCTAGCGGGGGAGATACGCAGTATTTT. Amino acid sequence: CASSLQASGGDTQYF.

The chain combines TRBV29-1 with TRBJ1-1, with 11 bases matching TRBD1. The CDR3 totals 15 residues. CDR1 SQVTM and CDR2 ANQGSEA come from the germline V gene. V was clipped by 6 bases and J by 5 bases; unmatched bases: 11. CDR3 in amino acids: CSVPGTGGGYTEAFF. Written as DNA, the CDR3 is TGCAGCGTCCCCGGGACAGGGGGAGGATATACTGAAGCTTTCTTT.

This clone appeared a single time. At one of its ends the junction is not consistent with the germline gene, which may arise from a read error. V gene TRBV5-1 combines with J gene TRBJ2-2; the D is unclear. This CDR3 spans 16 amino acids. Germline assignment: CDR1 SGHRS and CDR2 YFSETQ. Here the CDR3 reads CASSLVLIANTGELFF. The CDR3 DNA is TGCGCCAGCAGTTTGGTTCTGATAGCGAACACCGGGGAGCTGTTTTTT.

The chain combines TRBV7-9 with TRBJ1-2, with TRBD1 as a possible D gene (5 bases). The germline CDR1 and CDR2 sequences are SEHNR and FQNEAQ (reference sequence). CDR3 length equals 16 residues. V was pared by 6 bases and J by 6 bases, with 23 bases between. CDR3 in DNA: TGTGCCAGCAGAGTGGGCGAGGGACTCGGGCGTAATGGCTACACCTTC. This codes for CASRVGEGLGRNGYTF.

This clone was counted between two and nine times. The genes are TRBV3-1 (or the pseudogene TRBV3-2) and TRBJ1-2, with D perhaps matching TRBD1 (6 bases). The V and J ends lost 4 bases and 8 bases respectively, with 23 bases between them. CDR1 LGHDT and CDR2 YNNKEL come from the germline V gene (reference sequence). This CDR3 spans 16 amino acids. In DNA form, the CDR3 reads TGTGCCAGCAGCCCCCCAATTGGGGGCTCTGCGCGGGGCTACACCTTC. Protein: CASSPPIGGSARGYTF.

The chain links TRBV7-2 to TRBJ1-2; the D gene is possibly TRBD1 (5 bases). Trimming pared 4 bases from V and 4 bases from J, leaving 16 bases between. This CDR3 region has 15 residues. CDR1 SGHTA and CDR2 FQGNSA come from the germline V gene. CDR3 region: CASSSLGGEIYGYTF. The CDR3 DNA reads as TGTGCCAGCAGCTCCCTGGGGGGGGAAATCTATGGCTACACCTTC.

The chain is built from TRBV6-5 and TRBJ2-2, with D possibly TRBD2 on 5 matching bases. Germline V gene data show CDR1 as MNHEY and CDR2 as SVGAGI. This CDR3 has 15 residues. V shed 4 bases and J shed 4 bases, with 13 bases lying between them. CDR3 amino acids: CASSLSGDGTGELFF. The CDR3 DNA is TGTGCCAGCAGTTTAAGCGGCGACGGCACCGGGGAGCTGTTTTTT.

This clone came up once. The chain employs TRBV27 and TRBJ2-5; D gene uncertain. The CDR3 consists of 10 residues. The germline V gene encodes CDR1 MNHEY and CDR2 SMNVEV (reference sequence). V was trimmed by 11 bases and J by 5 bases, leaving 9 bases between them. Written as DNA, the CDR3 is TGTGCCCTCTCTCCTGAGACCCAGTACTTC. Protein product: CALSPETQYF.

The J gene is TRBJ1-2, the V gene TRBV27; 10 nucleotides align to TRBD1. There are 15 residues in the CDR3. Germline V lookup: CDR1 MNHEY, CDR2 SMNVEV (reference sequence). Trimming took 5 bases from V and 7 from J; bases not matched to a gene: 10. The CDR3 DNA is TGTGCCAGCAGTCCCCTGGGACAGGGGTCGGGTGGCTACACCTTC. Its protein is CASSPLGQGSGGYTF.

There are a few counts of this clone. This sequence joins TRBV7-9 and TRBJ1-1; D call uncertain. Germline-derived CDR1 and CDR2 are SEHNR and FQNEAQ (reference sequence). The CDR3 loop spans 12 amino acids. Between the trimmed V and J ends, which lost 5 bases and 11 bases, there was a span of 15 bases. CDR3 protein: CASSQDSRMAFF. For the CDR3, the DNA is TGTGCCAGCAGCCAGGACTCCCGGATGGCTTTCTTT.

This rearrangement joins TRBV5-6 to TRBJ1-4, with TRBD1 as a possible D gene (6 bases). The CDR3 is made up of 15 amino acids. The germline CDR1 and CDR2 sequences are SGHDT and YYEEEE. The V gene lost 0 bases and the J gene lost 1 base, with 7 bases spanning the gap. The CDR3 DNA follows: TGTGCCAGCAGCTTGGAGGGGGAAACTAATGAAAAACTGTTTTTT. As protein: CASSLEGETNEKLFF. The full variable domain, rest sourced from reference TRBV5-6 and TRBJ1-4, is DAGVTQSPTHLIKTRGQQVTLRCSPKSGHDTVSWYQQALGQGPQFIFQYYEEEERQRGNFPDRFSGHQFPNYSSELNVNALLLGDSALYLCASSLEGETNEKLFFGSGTQLSVL.

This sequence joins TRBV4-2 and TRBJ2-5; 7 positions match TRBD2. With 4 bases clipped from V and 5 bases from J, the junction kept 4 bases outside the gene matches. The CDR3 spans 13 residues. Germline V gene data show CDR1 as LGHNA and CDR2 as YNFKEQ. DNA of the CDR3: TGTGCCAGCAGCCCAAGGGAGGGGGAGACCCAGTACTTC. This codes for CASSPREGETQYF.

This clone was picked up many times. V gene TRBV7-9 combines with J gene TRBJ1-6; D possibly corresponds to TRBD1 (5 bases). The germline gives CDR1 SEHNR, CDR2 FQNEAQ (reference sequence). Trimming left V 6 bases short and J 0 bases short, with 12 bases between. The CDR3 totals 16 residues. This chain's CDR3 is CASRAGQSSYNSPLHF. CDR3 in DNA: TGTGCCAGCAGGGCAGGGCAGAGCTCCTATAATTCACCCCTCCACTTT.

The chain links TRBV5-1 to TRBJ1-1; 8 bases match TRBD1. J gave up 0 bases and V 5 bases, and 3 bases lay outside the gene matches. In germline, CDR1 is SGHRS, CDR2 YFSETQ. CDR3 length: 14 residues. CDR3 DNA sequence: TGCGCCAGCAGGACGACAGGGGTGAACACTGAAGCTTTCTTT. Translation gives CASRTTGVNTEAFF.

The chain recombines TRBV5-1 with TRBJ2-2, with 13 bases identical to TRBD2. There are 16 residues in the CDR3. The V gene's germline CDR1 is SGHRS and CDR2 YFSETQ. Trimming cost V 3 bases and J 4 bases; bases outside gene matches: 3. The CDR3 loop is CASSWGLAGTTGELFF. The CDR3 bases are TGCGCCAGCAGCTGGGGACTAGCGGGAACCACCGGGGAGCTGTTTTTT.